Listed here are 16 T cell receptor beta chains from one sample, sequenced in a study of Ad26.COV2.S vaccination and SARS-CoV-2 variants. Clones were sequenced by immunoSEQ multiplex PCR, and TCRdb holds only the in-frame ones, with some missing. The sample shows around 300,000 clones, about nine tenths of them seen only once. Treatment defined: some 20 received Ad26.COV2.S at low or high dose, single or two shots; about 5 received placebo; per-sample allocation not given. At day 63 after the first vaccine or placebo injection, samples were drawn. The sequenced sample was peripheral blood, obtained in a trial of Ad26.COV2.S vaccine versus placebo. These receptors originate from a person aged 18-60 years who received the Ad26.COV2.S COVID-19 vaccine or a placebo.

This clone was detected once. The V and J genes are TRBV2 and TRBJ2-3, with TRBD2 identical over 13 bases. This CDR3 is built from 16 residues. Germline assignment: CDR1 SNHLY and CDR2 FYNNEI. Unmatched junction bases numbered 7, after V lost 6 bases and J lost 4 bases. CDR3 loop: CASRWTSGGVSDTQYF. In nucleotides, the CDR3 is TGTGCCAGCAGATGGACTAGCGGGGGCGTTTCAGATACGCAGTATTTT.

CDR3 sequence (DNA): TGCGCCAGCAGCCTAGGGTGGGAAGATACGCAGTATTTT. Its protein is CASSLGWEDTQYF. This chain joins TRBV4-3 and TRBJ2-3; no clear D. V was trimmed by 4 bases and J by 5 bases, leaving 10 bases between them. Germline CDR1 LGHNA, CDR2 YSLEER. CDR3 size: 13 residues.

V and J are TRBV4-2 and TRBJ1-2; no firm D call. Germline V gene lookup returns CDR1 LGHNA and CDR2 YNFKEQ. V dropped 0 bases and J dropped 7 bases, with 12 bases sitting between them. The CDR3 totals 14 residues. The CDR3 sequence: CASSQDIRSFGYTF. The CDR3 DNA sequence: TGTGCCAGCAGCCAAGATATAAGGTCGTTTGGCTACACCTTC.

The V call is TRBV4-2, the J call TRBJ2-1; possible D gene TRBD2, 5 bases. V was clipped by 2 bases and J by 5 bases, with 13 bases between them. CDR3 length: 15 residues. Germline V gene data show CDR1 as LGHNA and CDR2 as YNFKEQ. DNA for the CDR3: TGTGCCAGCAGCCAATCCGGACTGGAACACAATGAGCAGTTCTTC. Protein: CASSQSGLEHNEQFF.

This chain connects TRBV6-5 to TRBJ1-2, with a tentative D call TRBD1 (6 bases). There are 13 residues in the CDR3. Germline V CDR1 and CDR2: MNHEY, SVGAGI. Deletions cut 10 bases from V and 4 bases from J, with 16 bases between. Written as DNA, the CDR3 is TGTGCCACCACATCCGACAGGATCTATGGCTACACCTTC. As protein: CATTSDRIYGYTF.

This chain connects TRBV4-1 to TRBJ1-2; D possibly corresponds to TRBD1 (5 bases). Germline CDR1 reads MGHRA; CDR2 reads YSYEKL. The CDR3 runs to 15 residues. Trimming pared 4 bases from V and 4 bases from J, leaving 16 bases between. CDR3 amino acids: CASSLGRDPIYGYTF. CDR3 nucleotides: TGCGCCAGCAGCCTAGGACGGGACCCCATCTATGGCTACACCTTC.

The gene calls are TRBV10-2 and TRBJ2-7; possibly TRBD2 for D (7 bases). V gave up 11 bases and J gave up 0 bases, with 17 bases separating them. There are 14 residues in the CDR3. CDR1 is WSHSY and CDR2 is SAAADI in the germline V gene. The CDR3: CAVSGGGLSYEQYF. Here the CDR3 DNA reads TGCGCCGTTTCTGGCGGGGGCCTCTCCTACGAGCAGTACTTC.

The chain combines TRBV6-2 or TRBV6-3 with TRBJ1-3; D perhaps matches TRBD1 (5 bases). This CDR3 contains 14 residues. V was pared by 2 bases and J by 4 bases, with 9 bases between. The germline CDR1 and CDR2 sequences are MNHEY and SVGEGT. In nucleotides, the CDR3 is TGTGCCAGCAGTTACCCCCGGACAGGAAACACCATATATTTT. Protein sequence: CASSYPRTGNTIYF.

The chain links TRBV20-1 to TRBJ1-3; D call uncertain. The V gene lost 3 bases and the J gene lost 4 bases, with 13 bases spanning the gap. CDR1 and CDR2 from the germline V gene are DFQATT and SNEGSKA (reference sequence). The CDR3 runs to 14 residues. The CDR3: CSASPPNSGNTIYF. The CDR3 coding sequence is TGCAGTGCTAGTCCGCCAAATTCAGGAAACACCATATATTTT.

The chain recombines TRBV12-5 with TRBJ1-4; TRBD1 agrees at 7 bases. This CDR3 is 14 amino acids long. Germline loops: CDR1 LGHNT, CDR2 FRNRAP. V lost 2 bases, J lost 6 bases, and 3 bases stayed unmatched. CDR3 amino acids: CASGLFTGDEKLFF. CDR3 nucleotide sequence: TGTGCTAGTGGTTTGTTCACAGGGGATGAAAAACTGTTTTTT.

The chain combines TRBV19 with TRBJ2-5; the D gene is possibly TRBD2 (6 bases). Germline values: CDR1 LNHDA, CDR2 SQIVND (reference sequence). The CDR3 has 17 residues. Trimming took 3 bases from V and 3 from J, leaving 20 bases between them. The CDR3 is CASSIPGGGLGEETQYF. CDR3 nucleotides: TGTGCCAGTAGTATCCCTGGCGGAGGGCTGGGGGAAGAGACCCAGTACTTC.

The chain joins TRBV7-2 to TRBJ1-3, with D perhaps TRBD1 (5 bases). The V end lost 6 bases, the J end lost 2 bases, and 14 bases lay between the germline ends. This CDR3 comprises 15 residues. Germline lookup yields CDR1 SGHTA and CDR2 FQGNSA. Here the CDR3 DNA reads TGTGCCAGCAGTTGGGACGGTTCTACTGGAAACACCATATATTTT. Protein: CASSWDGSTGNTIYF. Full variable domain (outside the CDR3, taken from reference TRBV7-2 and TRBJ1-3): GAGVSQSPSNKVTEKGKDVELRCDPISGHTALYWYRQSLGQGLEFLIYFQGNSAPDKSGLPSDRFSAERTGGSVSTLTIQRTQQEDSAVYLCASSWDGSTGNTIYFGEGSWLTVV.

The CDR3 DNA reads as TGTGCCAGCAGTGCGACAGGGTACCAATTGGACGAGCAGTACTTC. Residues: CASSATGYQLDEQYF. The J gene is TRBJ2-7, the V gene TRBV25-1; 7 bases fit TRBD1. In germline, CDR1 is MGHDK, CDR2 SYGVNS. The length of the CDR3 is 15 residues. V trimming: 4 bases; J trimming: 5 bases; junction bases outside the gene matches: 11.

The chain joins TRBV4-2 to TRBJ1-1; D is uncertain. V lost 1 base and J 1 base, leaving 4 bases between the germline ends. CDR1 is LGHNA, CDR2 YNFKEQ, per germline. This CDR3 comprises 13 residues. The CDR3 here is CASSQGWNTEAFF. Here the CDR3 DNA reads TGTGCCAGCAGCCAAGGGTGGAACACTGAAGCTTTCTTT.

The chain couples TRBV30 to TRBJ1-4; 7 bases are shared with TRBD1. The CDR3 is 12 residues long. Trimming took 7 bases from V and 8 from J; bases not matched to a gene: 7. Germline V gives CDR1 GTSNPN, CDR2 SVGIG (reference sequence). The CDR3 sequence: CALGSGGEKLFF. DNA for the CDR3: TGTGCCTTGGGTTCAGGGGGAGAAAAACTGTTTTTT. Filled out from reference TRBV30 and TRBJ1-4, the complete variable domain reads SQTIHQWPATLVQPVGSPLSLECTVEGTSNPNLYWYRQAAGRGLQLLFYSVGIGQISSEVPQNLSASRPQDRQFILSSKKLLLSDSGFYLCALGSGGEKLFFGSGTQLSVL.

The chain recombines TRBV19 with TRBJ1-2, with 10 bases lining up with TRBD1. Trimming cost V 6 bases and J 7 bases; bases outside gene matches: 14. CDR1 and CDR2 (germline): LNHDA, SQIVND (reference sequence). The CDR3 runs 16 residues. The CDR3 protein is CASSRTNRDRGAGYTF. In nucleotides, the CDR3 is TGTGCCAGTAGCAGAACTAACCGGGACAGGGGTGCTGGCTACACCTTC.